This TCR beta chain was sequenced during a study of T-cell memory formation after mild COVID-19. Overall study context: TCR clusters showed largely donor specificity.

Trimming stripped 2 bases from V and 7 bases from J, with 15 bases between. The CDR3 runs to 15 residues. Germline-derived CDR1 and CDR2 are SGHTA and FQGNSA. Whole-study results and caveats: Clonal second-wave expansions that peaked on day 37 had unconfirmed SARS-CoV-2 specificity. Whereas later expanders leaned CD4+, clones contracting day 15 to 85 showed a balanced CD4/CD8 makeup. Pre-infection memory held some responding clones, suggesting pre-existing cross-reactive T cells responded.

TCRdb processed the 5' RACE reads anew with MiXCR; each CDR3 protein has one entry. The sample lists 250,000 to 300,000 distinct CDR3 sequences; about 16% were seen once. This clonotype was observed a few times. Its antigen is still unknown. The sequence derives from a man aged 18 to 29 who had mild COVID-19 (a few samples of this study predate the infection). Cell type and time point are not known. The J gene is TRBJ2-4, the V gene TRBV7-2, with D uncertain. Sequences were obtained from PBMCs or a T cell subset sorted from them (not recorded which). This chain's CDR3 is CASSLPVNSSNIQYF. CDR3 in DNA: TGTGCCAGCAGCTTACCGGTTAATTCCAGTAACATTCAGTACTTC.